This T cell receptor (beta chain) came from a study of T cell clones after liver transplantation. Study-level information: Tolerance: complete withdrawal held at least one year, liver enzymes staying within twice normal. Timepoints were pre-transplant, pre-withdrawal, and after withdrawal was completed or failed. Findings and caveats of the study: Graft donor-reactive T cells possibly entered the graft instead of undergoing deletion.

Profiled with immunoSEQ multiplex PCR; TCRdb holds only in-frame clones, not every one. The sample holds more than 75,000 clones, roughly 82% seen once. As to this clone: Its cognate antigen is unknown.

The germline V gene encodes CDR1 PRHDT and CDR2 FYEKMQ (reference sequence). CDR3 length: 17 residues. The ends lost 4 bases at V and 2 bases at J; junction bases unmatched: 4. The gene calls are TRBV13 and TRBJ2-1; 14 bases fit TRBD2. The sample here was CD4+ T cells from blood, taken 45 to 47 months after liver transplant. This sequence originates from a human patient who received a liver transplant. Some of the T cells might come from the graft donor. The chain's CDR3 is CASSSRLAGGPYNEQFF. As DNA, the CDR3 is TGTGCCAGCAGCTCCCGACTAGCGGGAGGGCCCTACAATGAGCAGTTCTTC.